The T cell receptor (beta chain) described here comes from a study of cytomegalovirus exposure and HLA in healthy donors. The primer mix had 60 Vbeta and 13 Jbeta primers. Some clones are missing from TCRdb's copy, which holds only in-frame ones; the method was immunoSEQ multiplex PCR. The sample has around 140,000 clones; roughly four fifths are singletons. Comments on this clone: Its target is not known.

In germline, CDR1 is SGHNT, CDR2 YYREEE (reference sequence). V was pared by 4 bases and J by 0 bases, with 14 bases between. The CDR3 is made up of 16 amino acids. Study findings and constraints: Differences between HLA loci emerged in a later analysis of TCR association rates, with DRB1 most and HLA-C fewest.

The TCR originated in a woman aged 55-70 years in good health and CMV-seropositive. This chain joins TRBV5-4 and TRBJ1-3, with a possible D match to TRBD1 (6 bases). The material sequenced was PBMCs. The CDR3 DNA sequence: TGTGCCAGCAGCCCCGGGGGGGCCTTCTCTGGAAACACCATATATTTT. Translated: CASSPGGAFSGNTIYF.